This T cell receptor beta chain was captured by sequencing in a study of OX40 agonist ivuxolimab in advanced cancers. General study points: Clonal expansion from baseline to week 6 occurred in both CD4+ and CD8+ T cells. Low normalized T-cell clonal expansion also characterized some of the nonresponders.

Any history of autoimmune disease or systemic immunosuppression disqualified patients. Blood sampling was done at baseline, cycle 4 day 1, and cycle 7 day 1. On this clone: Its antigen is not identified.

Clones were sequenced by immunoSEQ multiplex PCR, and TCRdb holds only the in-frame ones, with some missing. The repertoire has some 68,000 clones, around nine tenths of them found once; the top ten carry approximately 2.1%. The specimen comprised CD4+ or CD8+ T cells sorted from blood, sampled in a trial of the OX40 agonist ivuxolimab. This sequence was found in an adult with an advanced solid tumor such as melanoma, head and neck, liver or kidney cancer.

Here the CDR3 DNA reads TGCGCCAGCAGTGAAGGGGGAGTAGCGGCAGATACGCAGTATTTT. It encodes CASSEGGVAADTQYF. This chain uses TRBV10-1 with TRBJ2-3; TRBD1 or TRBD2 may be the D gene (6 bases each). CDR1 and CDR2 (germline): WNHNN, SYGVQD (reference sequence). V was cut by 3 bases and J by 4 bases, with 14 bases left in between. This CDR3 is built from 15 residues.